This T cell receptor beta chain was documented in a study of T-cell memory formation after mild COVID-19. Libraries for TCRalpha and TCRbeta carried sample barcodes and unique molecular identifiers via 5'RACE. TCRdb redid the calling of the 5' RACE reads with MiXCR, one entry per CDR3 protein. Among about 430,000 distinct CDR3 sequences, roughly 26% were seen once, and the ten largest hold around 9.5%. Many counts were recorded for this clonotype. The antigen remains undetermined. Germline assignment: CDR1 SEHNR and CDR2 FQNEAQ (reference sequence). The CDR3 loop spans 14 amino acids. V lost 5 bases, J lost 2 bases, and 6 bases stayed unmatched. Findings and limits, study-wide: Some clones that responded turned up in pre-infection memory, which suggests that cross-reactive memory joined in. CD4/CD8 balance characterized clones contracting day 15 to 85, and CD4+ skew characterized later expanders.

This chain joins TRBV7-9 and TRBJ2-7, with 7 nucleotides matching TRBD1. The receptor was isolated from an adult woman who had mild COVID-19 (a few samples of this study predate the infection). Cell type and time point are not known. Sample: PBMCs or a T cell subset sorted from them (not recorded which). For the CDR3, the DNA is TGTGCCAGCAGCCTGACAGGGAAAACCTACGAGCAGTACTTC. The encoded protein is CASSLTGKTYEQYF.